This entry concerns a single T cell receptor beta chain. The antigen remains undetermined. This record comes from a study of T cell responses to AZD1222 COVID-19 vaccine. Assay: immunoSEQ multiplex PCR; the TCRdb copy retains only in-frame clones and omits some. Among 170,000 or so clones listed, around nine tenths were seen once. Study conclusions and caveats: Following two doses of AZD1222, Spike-specific TCR breadth and depth rose.

The sequenced sample was peripheral blood, obtained on day 0 of AZD1222 vaccination. The sequence was collected from an adult in good health.

DNA for the CDR3: TGCGCCAGCAGCTTGGGTGGGACAGGGAGCCCGGAGACCCAGTACTTC. This sequence encodes CASSLGGTGSPETQYF. The chain joins TRBV5-1 to TRBJ2-5, with 9 nucleotides matching TRBD1. The CDR3 is 16 amino acids. Germline values: CDR1 SGHRS, CDR2 YFSETQ. With V trimmed by 0 bases and J by 5 bases, 8 bases remained unmatched.